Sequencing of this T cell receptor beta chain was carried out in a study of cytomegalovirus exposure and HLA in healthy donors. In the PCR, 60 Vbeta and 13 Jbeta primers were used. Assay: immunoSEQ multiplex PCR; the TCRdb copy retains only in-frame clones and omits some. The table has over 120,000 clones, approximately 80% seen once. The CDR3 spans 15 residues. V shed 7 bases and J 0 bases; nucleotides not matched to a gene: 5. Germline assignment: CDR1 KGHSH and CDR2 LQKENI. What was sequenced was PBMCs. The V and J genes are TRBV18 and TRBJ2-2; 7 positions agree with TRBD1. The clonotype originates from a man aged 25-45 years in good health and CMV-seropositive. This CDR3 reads CASYYRGANTGELFF. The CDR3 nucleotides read TGTGCCAGCTACTACAGGGGCGCGAACACCGGGGAGCTGTTTTTT.